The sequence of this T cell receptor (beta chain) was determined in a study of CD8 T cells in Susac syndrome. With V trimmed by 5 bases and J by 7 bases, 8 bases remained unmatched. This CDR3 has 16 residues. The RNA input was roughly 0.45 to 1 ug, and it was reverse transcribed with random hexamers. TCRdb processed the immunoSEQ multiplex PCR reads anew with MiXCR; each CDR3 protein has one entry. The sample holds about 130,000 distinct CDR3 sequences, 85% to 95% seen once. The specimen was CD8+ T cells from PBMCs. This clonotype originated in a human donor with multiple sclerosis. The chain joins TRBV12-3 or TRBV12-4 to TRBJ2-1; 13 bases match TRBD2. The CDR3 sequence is CASSRTGTSGKNEQFF. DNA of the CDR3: TGTGCCAGCAGTAGAACCGGGACTAGCGGGAAGAATGAGCAGTTCTTC.